This TCR beta chain was profiled in a study of T cell responses to AZD1222 COVID-19 vaccine. At the level of the study: Second-dose intervals of approximately 4 or approximately 12 weeks were pooled. Broader study findings: Vaccine-related CD4 TCRs covered spike, predominating at 160-218 and 743-854. There were mostly white British donors and more females than males, and clonal diversity was possibly underestimated. Baseline serostatus was positive in only six AZD1222 recipients.

Points on this clone: Its antigen is unidentified.

Method: immunoSEQ multiplex PCR; TCRdb's copy keeps in-frame clones and lacks some. This table holds over 85,000 clones, approximately 90% found once. The V and J ends lost 4 bases and 1 base respectively, with 12 bases between them. The CDR3 length is 15 residues. Germline lookup yields CDR1 SGHTS and CDR2 YDEGEE. The J gene is TRBJ1-5, the V gene TRBV5-8; no firm D call. The sequence was obtained from an adult in good health. The material sequenced was peripheral blood, taken on day 0 of AZD1222 vaccination. Here the CDR3 reads CASSPTRGSNQPQHF. The CDR3 nucleotides read TGTGCCAGCAGCCCGACGCGCGGGAGCAATCAGCCCCAGCATTTT.